One and the same sample provided the 28 T cell receptor beta chains below, sequenced in a study of beta chain features in type 1 diabetes. Expressed TCRB transcripts were sequenced after all isolated RNA was converted to cDNA. The assay was immunoSEQ multiplex PCR, and TCRdb's table has in-frame clones only and misses some. In the table there are 200,000 to 250,000 clones, roughly 30% of which are singletons. The sequenced sample was central memory CD4+ T cells from blood. The receptors shown here come from a young man in good health.

This clone was picked up a small number of times. The rearrangement joins TRBV7-2 to TRBJ2-7; D is undetermined. The V end was cut by 5 bases, the J end by 4 bases, with 12 bases between. Germline V gene lookup returns CDR1 SGHTA and CDR2 FQGNSA. This CDR3 is 13 amino acids long. The CDR3 nucleotides read TGTGCCAGCAGCCAGAGGAGTGGTTACGAGCAGTACTTC. It specifies CASSQRSGYEQYF.

The V gene is TRBV5-5, the J gene TRBJ2-3; the match to TRBD1 covers 9 bases. From germline, CDR1 is SGHKS and CDR2 YYEKEE (reference sequence). With V trimmed by 4 bases and J by 4 bases, 10 bases remained unmatched. CDR3 length: 16 amino acids. The CDR3 protein is CASSRGAGQGADTQYF. CDR3 bases: TGTGCCAGCAGCCGTGGCGCGGGACAGGGTGCAGATACGCAGTATTTT.

This clone has a handful of counts. V and J are TRBV20-1 and TRBJ1-1; weak D call: TRBD1 (5 bases). Between the trimmed V and J ends, which lost 8 bases and 1 base, there was a span of 8 bases. CDR3 size: 11 residues. Germline V gene data show CDR1 as DFQATT and CDR2 as SNEGSKA (reference sequence). CDR3 in DNA: TGCAGTTGGGGCCGGAACACTGAAGCTTTCTTT. It is translated as CSWGRNTEAFF.

The chain has TRBV4-2 and TRBJ1-1; D remains ambiguous. The germline V gene has CDR1 LGHNA and CDR2 YNFKEQ. V lost 0 bases, J lost 4 bases, and 6 bases lay in between. The CDR3 loop spans 13 amino acids. DNA for the CDR3: TGTGCCAGCAGCCAAGATCGGTCCACTGAAGCTTTCTTT. It yields the protein CASSQDRSTEAFF.

In this sample, this clone turned up once. This rearrangement joins TRBV4-1 to TRBJ2-5, with D perhaps TRBD1 (5 bases). Germline V CDR1 and CDR2: MGHRA, YSYEKL. The CDR3 sequence is 18 residues long. Between the trimmed V and J ends, which lost 4 bases and 2 bases, there was a span of 23 bases. CDR3 in amino acids: CASSPPGLARSLQETQYF. The CDR3 DNA is TGCGCCAGCAGCCCCCCAGGGTTGGCCCGGAGCCTGCAAGAGACCCAGTACTTC.

This clone occurred a few times. V usage is TRBV7-9 and J usage is TRBJ2-3, with 8 bases lining up with TRBD2. Germline assignment: CDR1 SEHNR and CDR2 FQNEAQ (reference sequence). The ends lost 5 bases at V and 4 bases at J; junction bases unmatched: 11. The CDR3 is made up of 16 amino acids. The CDR3 sequence is CASSATSGGGADTQYF. The CDR3 nucleotides are TGTGCCAGCAGCGCAACTAGCGGAGGAGGGGCAGATACGCAGTATTTT. Full variable domain (rest looked up from reference TRBV7-9 and TRBJ2-3): DTGVSQNPRHKITKRGQNVTFRCDPISEHNRLYWYRQTLGQGPEFLTYFQNEAQLEKSRLLSDRFSAERPKGSFSTLEIQRTEQGDSAMYLCASSATSGGGADTQYFGPGTRLTVL.

The sample holds a few counts of this clone. V and J are TRBV29-1 and TRBJ1-1; possible D gene TRBD1, 6 bases. The V gene's germline CDR1 is SQVTM and CDR2 ANQGSEA. This CDR3 comprises 12 residues. V lost 2 bases, J lost 7 bases, and 11 bases lay in between. The CDR3 loop is CSVEPGQFEAFF. The CDR3 DNA reads TGCAGCGTTGAACCCGGACAGTTTGAAGCTTTCTTT.

The V and J genes are TRBV7-9 and TRBJ2-7; D may correspond to TRBD1 or TRBD2 (5 bases each). From germline, CDR1 is SEHNR and CDR2 FQNEAQ (reference sequence). This CDR3 region has 13 residues. The V and J ends lost 5 bases and 3 bases respectively, with 11 bases between them. The CDR3: CASSPGRLYEQYF. In DNA, the CDR3 is TGTGCCAGCAGCCCGGGACGGCTCTACGAGCAGTACTTC.

Only a few counts were recorded for this clone. This rearrangement joins TRBV6-5 to TRBJ2-7; TRBD1 matches 10 bases. Germline assignment: CDR1 MNHEY and CDR2 SVGAGI. The CDR3 is 15 amino acids. The V segment lost 5 bases and the J segment 3 bases; nucleotides outside the gene matches: 7. For the CDR3, the DNA is TGTGCCAGCAGTAAAAGACAGGGGGCCAACTACGAGCAGTACTTC. This sequence encodes CASSKRQGANYEQYF.

The J gene is TRBJ1-1, the V gene TRBV7-2, with D maybe TRBD1 (5 bases). Germline lookup yields CDR1 SGHTA and CDR2 FQGNSA. The CDR3 extends over 15 amino acids. Trimming stripped 1 base from V and 0 bases from J, with 9 bases between. For the CDR3, the DNA is TGTGCCAGCAGCTTAGGGGGCATCATGAACACTGAAGCTTTCTTT. Residues: CASSLGGIMNTEAFF.

This clone turned up a few times. The V and J genes are TRBV19 and TRBJ2-1, with TRBD1 identical over 10 bases. From germline, CDR1 is LNHDA and CDR2 SQIVND (reference sequence). The CDR3 is made up of 14 amino acids. The V gene end was trimmed by 3 bases and the J gene end by 4 bases; junction bases not matched to a gene: 0. CDR3 coding DNA: TGTGCCAGTAGTATGGACAGGGGGTACAATGAGCAGTTCTTC. It codes for CASSMDRGYNEQFF. Full variable domain (remainder filled in from reference TRBV19 and TRBJ2-1): DGGITQSPKYLFRKEGQNVTLSCEQNLNHDAMYWYRQDPGQGLRLIYYSQIVNDFQKGDIAEGYSVSREKKESFPLTVTSAQKNPTAFYLCASSMDRGYNEQFFGPGTRLTVL.

In its sample, this clone was seen a few times. The chain carries TRBV10-3 and TRBJ2-5; the D gene is possibly TRBD2 (5 bases). The CDR3 spans 14 residues. Per germline, CDR1 ENHRY and CDR2 SYGVKD. V was clipped by 6 bases and J by 2 bases, with 13 bases between them. The CDR3 spells CAIRIGADQETQYF. In DNA form, the CDR3 reads TGTGCCATCAGAATCGGAGCGGATCAAGAGACCCAGTACTTC.

V is TRBV4-3 and J is TRBJ2-3, with 7 bases lining up with TRBD1. CDR1 LGHNA and CDR2 YSLEER come from the germline V gene. The length of the CDR3 is 15 residues. Trimming removed 2 bases from V and 1 base from J; junction bases left unmatched: 3. CDR3: CASSQSGQRTDTQYF. The CDR3 nucleotides read TGCGCCAGCAGCCAATCGGGACAGCGCACAGATACGCAGTATTTT.

This clone has only a few counts. The chain joins TRBV2 to TRBJ2-5; D might be TRBD2 (5 bases). This CDR3 spans 14 amino acids. Germline V gene lookup returns CDR1 SNHLY and CDR2 FYNNEI. The V end was cut by 8 bases, the J end by 1 base, with 14 bases between. The CDR3 reads CASGGESIQETQYF. The DNA for the CDR3 is TGTGCCAGCGGTGGGGAGTCTATCCAAGAGACCCAGTACTTC.

There are a few counts of this clone. V and J are TRBV28 and TRBJ2-5; 16 nucleotides align to TRBD2. Per the germline V gene, CDR1 is MDHEN and CDR2 is SYDVKM. The CDR3 is 20 amino acids. V trimming: 8 bases; J trimming: 4 bases; junction bases outside the gene matches: 19. DNA of the CDR3: TGTGCCAGCCGAAGTCGAATCGGGACTAGCGGGAGGGCCCTAGGAGAGACCCAGTACTTC. Translating it yields CASRSRIGTSGRALGETQYF.

A few counts support this clone. V gene TRBV7-2 combines with J gene TRBJ2-1, with 8 bases aligning to TRBD2. This CDR3 spans 13 amino acids. J gave up 9 bases and V 5 bases, and 6 bases lay outside the gene matches. Germline V gene data show CDR1 as SGHTA and CDR2 as FQGNSA. The CDR3, as DNA: TGTGCCAGCAGCGCGGGGGGCGTGGTTGAGCAGTTCTTC. The encoded protein is CASSAGGVVEQFF.

The CDR3 spells CASSLTGTGKAEAFF. The CDR3 coding sequence is TGTGCCAGCAGTCTGACCGGGACAGGGAAGGCTGAAGCTTTCTTT. This sequence joins TRBV6-5 and TRBJ1-1, with 9 nucleotides matching TRBD1. The CDR3 contains 15 residues. Germline V gives CDR1 MNHEY, CDR2 SVGAGI. Germline trimming cut 5 bases from V and 6 bases from J; bases unmatched to any gene: 10.

This clone occurred many times. The chain carries TRBV29-1 and TRBJ2-1; a possible D gene is TRBD1 (8 bases). Germline assignment: CDR1 SQVTM and CDR2 ANQGSEA. There are 11 residues in the CDR3. V was clipped by 6 bases and J by 7 bases, with 10 bases between them. CDR3 coding DNA: TGCAGCGTACAGGGGGGGAATGAGCAGTTCTTC. Residues: CSVQGGNEQFF.

The CDR3 loop reads CASSLDQGSSYNEQFF. In DNA form, the CDR3 reads TGTGCCAGCAGCCTAGACCAGGGGAGCTCCTACAATGAGCAGTTCTTC. J is TRBJ2-1 and V is TRBV2, with a possible D match to TRBD1 (6 bases). CDR3 length: 16 residues. Trimming pared 6 bases from V and 0 bases from J, leaving 15 bases between. Germline V lookup: CDR1 SNHLY, CDR2 FYNNEI.

There are a few counts of this clone. The chain combines TRBV5-1 with TRBJ2-1; a weak D match, TRBD2 (5 bases). V lost 3 bases and J 5 bases, leaving 12 bases between the germline ends. CDR1 is SGHRS, CDR2 YFSETQ, per germline. The CDR3 spans 14 residues. The CDR3 is CASSSTHGDNEQFF. In nucleotides, the CDR3 is TGCGCCAGCAGCTCGACCCACGGGGACAATGAGCAGTTCTTC.

The chain carries TRBV19 and TRBJ2-5, with 7 nucleotides matching TRBD2. J lost 2 bases, V lost 7 bases, and 7 bases had no gene match. The CDR3 contains 14 residues. Germline V CDR1 and CDR2: LNHDA, SQIVND (reference sequence). The CDR3 spells CASKLSGAQETQYF. The CDR3 nucleotides read TGTGCCAGTAAACTCAGCGGGGCTCAAGAGACCCAGTACTTC.

This clone was recorded a few times. The chain recombines TRBV30 with TRBJ2-3; no firm D call. V lost 2 bases and J lost 4, with 13 bases in between. Germline values: CDR1 GTSNPN, CDR2 SVGIG (reference sequence). There are 14 residues in the CDR3. The CDR3 DNA reads TGTGCCTGGAGTCGGGCACATAAAGCAGATACGCAGTATTTT. Translating gives CAWSRAHKADTQYF.

The chain uses TRBV7-2 and TRBJ2-7; 8 bases line up with TRBD1. J lost 3 bases, V lost 5 bases, and 3 bases had no gene match. Per germline, CDR1 SGHTA and CDR2 FQGNSA. This CDR3 is built from 13 residues. The CDR3 loop reads CASSTGQVYEQYF. The CDR3, as DNA: TGTGCCAGCAGCACGGGACAGGTCTACGAGCAGTACTTC.

This clone was observed a handful of times. CDR3 nucleotides: TGTGCCAGCAGTCGGCAGGATGGAAACACCATATATTTT. Translated: CASSRQDGNTIYF. The rearrangement joins TRBV2 to TRBJ1-3; no definite D call. CDR3 length: 13 amino acids. Trimming shortened V by 5 bases and J by 3 bases, and 8 bases separated the two germline ends. CDR1 is SNHLY and CDR2 is FYNNEI in the germline V gene.

The chain uses TRBV4-3 and TRBJ2-1; no clear D. The CDR3 loop spans 13 amino acids. The ends were cut back, 0 bases at V and 10 bases at J, with 10 bases in the middle. Germline CDR1 LGHNA, CDR2 YSLEER. This CDR3 is CASSQETDTEQFF. The CDR3 DNA reads as TGCGCCAGCAGCCAAGAGACCGACACGGAGCAGTTCTTC.

This clone was picked up a small number of times. The chain joins TRBV29-1 to TRBJ2-7; D call uncertain. The V gene's germline CDR1 is SQVTM and CDR2 ANQGSEA. The V and J ends lost 2 bases and 5 bases respectively, with 16 bases between them. CDR3 size: 14 residues. In DNA form, the CDR3 reads TGCAGCGTTGAAAATCTGCTAGAAGGCGACGAGCAGTACTTC. This sequence encodes CSVENLLEGDEQYF.

The chain is built from TRBV19 and TRBJ2-3, with 12 bases that match TRBD2. V shed 0 bases and J 7 bases; nucleotides not matched to a gene: 5. The V gene's germline CDR1 is LNHDA and CDR2 SQIVND (reference sequence). This CDR3 is 16 amino acids long. CDR3 in amino acids: CASSIDPRTSGNTQYF. Written as DNA, the CDR3 is TGTGCCAGTAGTATAGATCCCCGGACTAGCGGGAATACGCAGTATTTT.

V is TRBV28 and J is TRBJ2-4; a weak D match, TRBD1 (6 bases). Germline CDR1 reads MDHEN; CDR2 reads SYDVKM. Trimming cost V 6 bases and J 13 bases, with 13 bases left between them. The CDR3 is made up of 11 amino acids. For the CDR3, the DNA is TGTGCCAGCAGCCGCCGGACAGACCAGTACTTC. Amino acid sequence: CASSRRTDQYF.